What follows is one TCR beta chain and its context. What it recognizes is unknown. The treatment is: approximately nine-day PBMC culture with coronavirus spike peptide pools or control peptides (ViraFEST assay). Researchers used the Oncomine TCR Beta short-read assay to sequence DNA from cultured CD4+ T cells. One entry per CDR3 protein, called by TCRdb with MiXCR from the PCR reads. The sample lists under 20,000 distinct CDR3 sequences; about 27% were seen once. These data originate in a study of vaccination and CD4 T cells after COVID-19. Trimming cost V 3 bases and J 6 bases; bases outside gene matches: 12. The CDR3 runs to 16 residues.

The sequence came from a human donor with COVID-19. Sample: cultured CD4+ T cells from blood. The V and J genes are TRBV12-3 or TRBV12-4 and TRBJ2-7, with 9 bases lining up with TRBD2. The CDR3 region is CASSLILGRGGAEQYF. In nucleotides, the CDR3 is TGTGCCAGCAGTTTGATCTTAGGGCGGGGGGGCGCCGAGCAGTACTTC.